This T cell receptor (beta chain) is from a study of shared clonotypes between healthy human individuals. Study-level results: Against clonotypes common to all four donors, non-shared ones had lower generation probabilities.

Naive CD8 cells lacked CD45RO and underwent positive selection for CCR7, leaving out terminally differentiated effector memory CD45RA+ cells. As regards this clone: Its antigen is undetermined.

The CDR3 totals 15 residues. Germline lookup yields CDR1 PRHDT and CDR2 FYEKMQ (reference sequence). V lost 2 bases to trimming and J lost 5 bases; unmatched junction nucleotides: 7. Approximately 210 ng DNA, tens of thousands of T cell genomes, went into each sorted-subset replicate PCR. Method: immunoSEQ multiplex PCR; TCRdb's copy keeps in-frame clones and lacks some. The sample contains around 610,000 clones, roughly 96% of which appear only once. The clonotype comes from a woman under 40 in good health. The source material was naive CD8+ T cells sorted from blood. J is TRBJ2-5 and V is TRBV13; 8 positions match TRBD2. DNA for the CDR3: TGTGCCAGCAGCTTATATGGGACTAGTGACGAGACCCAGTACTTC. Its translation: CASSLYGTSDETQYF.